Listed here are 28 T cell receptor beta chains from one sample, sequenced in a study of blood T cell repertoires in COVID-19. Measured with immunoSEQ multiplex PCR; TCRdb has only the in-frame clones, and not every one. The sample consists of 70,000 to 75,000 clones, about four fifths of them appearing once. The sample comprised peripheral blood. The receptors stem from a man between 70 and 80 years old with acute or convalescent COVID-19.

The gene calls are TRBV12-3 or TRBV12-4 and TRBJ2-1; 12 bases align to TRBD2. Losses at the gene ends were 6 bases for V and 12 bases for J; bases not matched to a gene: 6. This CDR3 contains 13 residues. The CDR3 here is CASREQLAGGQFF. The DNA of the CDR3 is TGTGCCAGCAGAGAGCAACTAGCGGGAGGGCAGTTCTTC.

The CDR3 protein is CASSLEGQLYEQYF. CDR3 DNA: TGTGCCAGCAGCTTAGAGGGACAGCTCTACGAGCAGTACTTC. The chain recombines TRBV11-2 with TRBJ2-7, with 7 bases aligning to TRBD1. Trimming at V came to 0 bases and at J to 3 bases, leaving 2 bases not matched to a gene. The germline CDR1 and CDR2 sequences are SGHAT and FQNNGV. The CDR3 covers 14 residues.

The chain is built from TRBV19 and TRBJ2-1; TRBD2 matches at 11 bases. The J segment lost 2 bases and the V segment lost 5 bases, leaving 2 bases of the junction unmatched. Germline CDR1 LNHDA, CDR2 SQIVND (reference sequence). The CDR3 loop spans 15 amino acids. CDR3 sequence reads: CASSVAGGPYNEQFF. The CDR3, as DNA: TGTGCCAGTAGTGTAGCGGGAGGGCCCTACAATGAGCAGTTCTTC.

CDR3 region: CASSTGFSYGYTF. For the CDR3, the DNA is TGTGCCAGCAGCACAGGATTCTCCTATGGCTACACCTTC. The rearrangement joins TRBV11-2 to TRBJ1-2; possible D gene TRBD1, 5 bases. The CDR3 runs 13 residues. Per germline, CDR1 SGHAT and CDR2 FQNNGV. Trimming took 5 bases from V and 4 from J, leaving 11 bases between them.

The DNA of the CDR3 is TGTGCCAGCAGTCAGGGGGTTCGGCGGCCCCAGCATTTT. Translating gives CASSQGVRRPQHF. The chain joins TRBV6-5 to TRBJ1-5; 7 bases are a match to TRBD1. Germline V gene lookup returns CDR1 MNHEY and CDR2 SVGAGI. The V gene end was trimmed by 5 bases and the J gene end by 9 bases; junction bases not matched to a gene: 7. CDR3 length: 13 amino acids.

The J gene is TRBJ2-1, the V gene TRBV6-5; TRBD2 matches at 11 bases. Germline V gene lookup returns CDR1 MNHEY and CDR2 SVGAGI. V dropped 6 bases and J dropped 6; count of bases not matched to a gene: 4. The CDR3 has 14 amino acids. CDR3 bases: TGTGCCAGCAGGGGGACTAGCGGTATCAATGAGCAGTTCTTC. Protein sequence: CASRGTSGINEQFF.

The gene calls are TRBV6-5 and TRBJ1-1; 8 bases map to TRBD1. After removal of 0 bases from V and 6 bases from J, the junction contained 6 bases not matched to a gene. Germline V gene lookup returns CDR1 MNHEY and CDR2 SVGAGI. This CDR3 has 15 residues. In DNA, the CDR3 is TGTGCCAGCAGTTACTCGGGGCAGGGGGCTTCTGAAGCTTTCTTT. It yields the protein CASSYSGQGASEAFF.

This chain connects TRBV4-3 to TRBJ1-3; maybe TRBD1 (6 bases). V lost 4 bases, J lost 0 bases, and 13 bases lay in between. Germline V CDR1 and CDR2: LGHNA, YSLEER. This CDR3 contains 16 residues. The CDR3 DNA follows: TGCGCCAGCAGCCCTGACAGGTCTCGCTCTGGAAACACCATATATTTT. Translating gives CASSPDRSRSGNTIYF.

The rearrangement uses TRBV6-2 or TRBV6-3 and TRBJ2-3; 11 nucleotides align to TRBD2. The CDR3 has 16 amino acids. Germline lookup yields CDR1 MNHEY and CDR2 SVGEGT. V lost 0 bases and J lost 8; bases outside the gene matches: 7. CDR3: CASSYSGLAGGVTQYF. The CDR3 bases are TGTGCCAGCAGTTACTCTGGGCTAGCGGGAGGAGTTACGCAGTATTTT.

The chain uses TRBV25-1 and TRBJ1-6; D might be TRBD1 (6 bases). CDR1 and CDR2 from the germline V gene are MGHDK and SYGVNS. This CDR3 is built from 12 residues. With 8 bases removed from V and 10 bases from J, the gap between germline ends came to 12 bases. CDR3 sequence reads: CASRSQGSPLHF. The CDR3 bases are TGTGCCAGCCGGTCCCAGGGGTCACCCCTCCACTTT. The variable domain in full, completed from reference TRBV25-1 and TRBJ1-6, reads EADIYQTPRYLVIGTGKKITLECSQTMGHDKMYWYQQDPGMELHLIHYSYGVNSTEKGDLSSESTVSRIRTEHFPLTLESARPSHTSQYLCASRSQGSPLHFGNGTRLTVT.

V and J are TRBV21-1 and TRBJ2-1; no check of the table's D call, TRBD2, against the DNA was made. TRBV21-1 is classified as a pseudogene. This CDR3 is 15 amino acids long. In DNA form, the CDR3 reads TGTGCCAGCTCACCGGGACTAGGCCCTAGGGGTGAGCAGTTCTTC. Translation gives CASSPGLGPRGEQFF.

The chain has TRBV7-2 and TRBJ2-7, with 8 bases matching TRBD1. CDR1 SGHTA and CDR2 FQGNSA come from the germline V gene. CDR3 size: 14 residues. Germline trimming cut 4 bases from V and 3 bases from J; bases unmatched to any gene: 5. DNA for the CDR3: TGTGCCAGCAGCTCACAGGGGGGTGGCTACGAGCAGTACTTC. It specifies CASSSQGGGYEQYF.

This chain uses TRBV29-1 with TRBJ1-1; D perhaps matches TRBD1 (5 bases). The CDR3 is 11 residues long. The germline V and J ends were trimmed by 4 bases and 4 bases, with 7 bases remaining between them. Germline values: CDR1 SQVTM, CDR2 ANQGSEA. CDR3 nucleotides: TGCAGCGTTGTCAGGGCCACTGAAGCTTTCTTT. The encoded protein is CSVVRATEAFF.

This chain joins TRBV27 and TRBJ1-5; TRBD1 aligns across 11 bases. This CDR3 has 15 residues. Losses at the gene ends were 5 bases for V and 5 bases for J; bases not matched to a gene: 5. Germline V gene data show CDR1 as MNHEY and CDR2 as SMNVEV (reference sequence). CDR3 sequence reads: CASSVDRGPDQPQHF. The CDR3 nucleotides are TGTGCCAGCAGTGTGGACAGGGGGCCGGATCAGCCCCAGCATTTT.

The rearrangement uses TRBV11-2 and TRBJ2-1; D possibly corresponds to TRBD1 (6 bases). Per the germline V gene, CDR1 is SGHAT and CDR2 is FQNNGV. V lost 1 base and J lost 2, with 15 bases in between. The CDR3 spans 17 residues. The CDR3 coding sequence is TGTGCCAGCAGCTTAGCCTACCCGACAGGAACCTACAATGAGCAGTTCTTC. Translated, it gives CASSLAYPTGTYNEQFF.

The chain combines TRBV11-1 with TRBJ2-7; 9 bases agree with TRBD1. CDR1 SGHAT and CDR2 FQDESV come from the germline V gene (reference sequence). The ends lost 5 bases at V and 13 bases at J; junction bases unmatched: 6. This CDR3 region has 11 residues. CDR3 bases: TGTGCCAGCAGCATTGGGACAGGGACATACTTC. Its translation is CASSIGTGTYF.

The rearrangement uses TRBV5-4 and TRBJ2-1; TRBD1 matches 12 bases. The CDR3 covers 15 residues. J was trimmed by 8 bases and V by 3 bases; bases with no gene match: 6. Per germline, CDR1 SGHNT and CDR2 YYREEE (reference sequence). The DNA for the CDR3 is TGTGCCAGCAGCTCCGCCGGGACAGGGGGCGATGAGCAGTTCTTC. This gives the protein CASSSAGTGGDEQFF. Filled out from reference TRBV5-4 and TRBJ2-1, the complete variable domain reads ETGVTQSPTHLIKTRGQQVTLRCSSQSGHNTVSWYQQALGQGPQFIFQYYREEENGRGNFPPRFSGLQFPNYSSELNVNALELDDSALYLCASSSAGTGGDEQFFGPGTRLTVL.

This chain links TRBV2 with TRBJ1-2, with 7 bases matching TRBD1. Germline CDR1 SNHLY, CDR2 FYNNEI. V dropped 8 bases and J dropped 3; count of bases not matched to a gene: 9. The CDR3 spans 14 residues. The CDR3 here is CASVIPRGDYGYTF. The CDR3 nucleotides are TGTGCCAGCGTTATCCCCAGGGGGGACTATGGCTACACCTTC. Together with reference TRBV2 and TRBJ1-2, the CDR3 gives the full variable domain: EPEVTQTPSHQVTQMGQEVILRCVPISNHLYFYWYRQILGQKVEFLVSFYNNEISEKSEIFDDQFSVERPDGSNFTLKIRSTKLEDSAMYFCASVIPRGDYGYTFGSGTRLTVV.

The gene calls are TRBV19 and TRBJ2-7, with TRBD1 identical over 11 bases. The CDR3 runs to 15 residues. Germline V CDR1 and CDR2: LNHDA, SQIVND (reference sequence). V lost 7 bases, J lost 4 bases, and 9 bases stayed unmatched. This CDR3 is CASTPEGDRGYEQYF. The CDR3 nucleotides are TGTGCCAGTACCCCCGAAGGGGACAGGGGGTACGAGCAGTACTTC.

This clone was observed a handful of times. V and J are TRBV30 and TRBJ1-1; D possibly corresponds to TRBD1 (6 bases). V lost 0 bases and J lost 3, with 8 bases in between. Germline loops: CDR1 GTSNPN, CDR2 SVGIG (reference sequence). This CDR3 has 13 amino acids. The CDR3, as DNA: TGTGCCTGGAGTGTAGGGGGTGACACTGAAGCTTTCTTT. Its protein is CAWSVGGDTEAFF.

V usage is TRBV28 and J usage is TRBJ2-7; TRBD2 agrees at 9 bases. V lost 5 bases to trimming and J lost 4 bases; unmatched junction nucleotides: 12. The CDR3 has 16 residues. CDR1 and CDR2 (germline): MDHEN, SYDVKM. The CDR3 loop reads CASSVTTGTSPYEQYF. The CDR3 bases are TGTGCCAGCAGTGTCACCACCGGGACTAGCCCTTACGAGCAGTACTTC.

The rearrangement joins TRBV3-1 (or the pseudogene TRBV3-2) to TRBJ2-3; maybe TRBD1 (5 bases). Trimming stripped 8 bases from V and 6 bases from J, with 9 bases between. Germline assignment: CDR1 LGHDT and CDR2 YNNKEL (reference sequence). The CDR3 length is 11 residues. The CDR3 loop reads CASGQTDTQYF. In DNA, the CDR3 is TGTGCCAGCGGACAAACCGATACGCAGTATTTT.

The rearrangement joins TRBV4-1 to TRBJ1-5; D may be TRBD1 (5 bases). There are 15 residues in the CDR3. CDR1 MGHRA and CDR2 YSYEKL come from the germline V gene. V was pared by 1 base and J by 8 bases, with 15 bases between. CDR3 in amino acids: CASSQASGSGEPQHF. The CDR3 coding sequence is TGCGCCAGCAGCCAAGCTTCAGGGTCTGGGGAGCCCCAGCATTTT.

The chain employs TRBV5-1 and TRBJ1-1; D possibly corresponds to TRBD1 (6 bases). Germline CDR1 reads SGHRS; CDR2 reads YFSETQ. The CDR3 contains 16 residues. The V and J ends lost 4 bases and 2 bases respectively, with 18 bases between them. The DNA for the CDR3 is TGCGCCAGCAGCATAGACGCTGGACAGCGAAACACTGAAGCTTTCTTT. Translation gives CASSIDAGQRNTEAFF. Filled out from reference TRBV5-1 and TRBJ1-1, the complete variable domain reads KAGVTQTPRYLIKTRGQQVTLSCSPISGHRSVSWYQQTPGQGLQFLFEYFSETQRNKGNFPGRFSGRQFSNSRSEMNVSTLELGDSALYLCASSIDAGQRNTEAFFGQGTRLTVV.

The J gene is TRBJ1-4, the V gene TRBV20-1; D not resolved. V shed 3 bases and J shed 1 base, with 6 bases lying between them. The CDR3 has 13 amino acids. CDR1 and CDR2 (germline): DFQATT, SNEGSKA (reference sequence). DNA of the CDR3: TGCAGTGCTAGTACGGGAACTAATGAAAAACTGTTTTTT. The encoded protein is CSASTGTNEKLFF.

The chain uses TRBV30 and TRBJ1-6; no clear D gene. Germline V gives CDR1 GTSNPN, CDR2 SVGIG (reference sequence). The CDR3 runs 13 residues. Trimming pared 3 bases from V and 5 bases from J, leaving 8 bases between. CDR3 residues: CAWRRSDNSPLHF. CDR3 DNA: TGTGCCTGGAGGCGATCCGATAATTCACCCCTCCACTTT.

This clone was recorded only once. The CDR3 bases are TGTGCCAGCAGTTTATGGGGAGACAATTCACCCCTCCACTTT. Its protein is CASSLWGDNSPLHF. The V gene is TRBV28, the J gene TRBJ1-6; D remains ambiguous. Deletions cut 0 bases from V and 7 bases from J, with 7 bases between. This CDR3 is built from 14 residues. CDR1 is MDHEN, CDR2 SYDVKM, per germline.

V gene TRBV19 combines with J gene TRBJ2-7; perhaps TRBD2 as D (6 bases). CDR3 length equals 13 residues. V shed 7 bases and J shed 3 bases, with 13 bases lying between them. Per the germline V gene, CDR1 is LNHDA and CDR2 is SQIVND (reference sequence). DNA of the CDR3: TGTGCCAGTAACGGAGGGACCGACTACGAGCAGTACTTC. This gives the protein CASNGGTDYEQYF.